This entry lists 18 T cell receptor beta chains sequenced from one sample in a study of blood T cell repertoires in COVID-19. TCRdb's table, derived via immunoSEQ multiplex PCR, lists solely in-frame clones and lacks some. The table has hundreds of thousands of clones, around 80% seen once. Material for sequencing was peripheral blood. The receptor set was obtained from an elderly man with acute or convalescent COVID-19.

The chain carries TRBV28 and TRBJ1-5, with D possibly matching TRBD1 (5 bases). Germline CDR1 and CDR2: MDHEN and SYDVKM. The CDR3 loop spans 13 amino acids. Trimming cost V 6 bases and J 1 base, with 7 bases left between them. The DNA of the CDR3 is TGTGCCAGCAGAGGGGTCAGCAATCAGCCCCAGCATTTT. Protein sequence: CASRGVSNQPQHF.

V gene TRBV6-5 combines with J gene TRBJ1-5; 12 bases fit TRBD1. The CDR3 is 12 amino acids. The V gene end was trimmed by 10 bases and the J gene end by 9 bases; junction bases not matched to a gene: 4. Germline V CDR1 and CDR2: MNHEY, SVGAGI. The CDR3 DNA reads TGTGCCACCGGGACAGGGGGCTGGCCCCAGCATTTT. This translates into CATGTGGWPQHF.

The chain recombines TRBV2 with TRBJ2-3; no reliable D call. This CDR3 comprises 14 residues. Germline CDR1 SNHLY, CDR2 FYNNEI. V dropped 0 bases and J dropped 4 bases, with 8 bases sitting between them. The CDR3 loop reads CASSEARSADTQYF. The CDR3 DNA reads TGTGCCAGCAGTGAAGCGAGATCCGCAGATACGCAGTATTTT. Supplemented by reference TRBV2 and TRBJ2-3, the full variable domain reads EPEVTQTPSHQVTQMGQEVILRCVPISNHLYFYWYRQILGQKVEFLVSFYNNEISEKSEIFDDQFSVERPDGSNFTLKIRSTKLEDSAMYFCASSEARSADTQYFGPGTRLTVL.

This sequence joins TRBV5-4 and TRBJ2-7, with 8 positions matching TRBD1. Germline trimming cut 4 bases from V and 1 base from J; bases unmatched to any gene: 7. CDR3 length equals 15 residues. CDR1 and CDR2 (germline): SGHNT, YYREEE (reference sequence). CDR3 amino acids: CASSPRTGLSYEQYF. DNA of the CDR3: TGTGCCAGCAGCCCACGGACAGGGTTGTCCTACGAGCAGTACTTC.

In its sample, this clone was seen once. V usage is TRBV5-1 and J usage is TRBJ2-7; TRBD1 is a possible D gene (5 bases). The CDR3 totals 16 residues. Germline lookup yields CDR1 SGHRS and CDR2 YFSETQ. The V and J ends lost 0 bases and 2 bases respectively, with 15 bases between them. The CDR3 DNA is TGCGCCAGCAGCTTGGGAGTCTCCGGACAAACCTACGAGCAGTACTTC. It encodes CASSLGVSGQTYEQYF. Together with reference TRBV5-1 and TRBJ2-7, the CDR3 gives the full variable domain: KAGVTQTPRYLIKTRGQQVTLSCSPISGHRSVSWYQQTPGQGLQFLFEYFSETQRNKGNFPGRFSGRQFSNSRSEMNVSTLELGDSALYLCASSLGVSGQTYEQYFGPGTRLTVT.

The chain is built from TRBV24-1 and TRBJ2-4; the D is unclear. The germline gives CDR1 KGHDR, CDR2 SFDVKD. This CDR3 region has 14 residues. Trimming shortened V by 3 bases and J by 7 bases, and 12 bases separated the two germline ends. The CDR3 nucleotides are TGTGCCACCAGTGATCCGACAATTCCGAACATTCAGTACTTC. Translating it yields CATSDPTIPNIQYF.

The rearrangement uses TRBV5-1 and TRBJ2-7; 7 positions match TRBD2. The germline V gene encodes CDR1 SGHRS and CDR2 YFSETQ. The CDR3 is made up of 18 amino acids. V was clipped by 0 bases and J by 6 bases; unmatched bases: 18. CDR3 coding DNA: TGCGCCAGCAGCTTGGGTTCTTCTTCCGGGACTACCTTCATCGAGCAGTACTTC. Its translation: CASSLGSSSGTTFIEQYF.

This chain connects TRBV9 to TRBJ1-5, with a possible D match to TRBD1 (5 bases). The CDR3 covers 18 residues. Germline assignment: CDR1 SGDLS and CDR2 YYNGEE. Trimming shortened V by 3 bases and J by 1 base, and 20 bases separated the two germline ends. CDR3 amino acids: CASSDPREGRGSNQPQHF. The CDR3 nucleotides read TGTGCCAGCAGCGACCCCAGGGAGGGACGGGGAAGCAATCAGCCCCAGCATTTT.

The chain couples TRBV5-1 to TRBJ1-2; 10 bases map to TRBD1. The junction had 4 bases not matched to a gene; V was cut back by 0 bases and J by 5 bases. The CDR3 has 15 amino acids. Germline loops: CDR1 SGHRS, CDR2 YFSETQ. For the CDR3, the DNA is TGCGCCAGCAGCTTGGGGGACAGGGGAGTATATGGCTACACCTTC. Protein sequence: CASSLGDRGVYGYTF.

The chain combines TRBV6-5 with TRBJ2-5, with D perhaps matching TRBD1 (5 bases). CDR1 MNHEY and CDR2 SVGAGI come from the germline V gene. The V and J ends lost 6 bases and 0 bases respectively, with 11 bases between them. The CDR3 loop spans 14 amino acids. Here the CDR3 DNA reads TGTGCCAGCAGGGGGCTTGGGTACCAAGAGACCCAGTACTTC. Its translation: CASRGLGYQETQYF.

The V and J genes are TRBV10-3 and TRBJ2-2; D possibly corresponds to TRBD1 (5 bases). Trimming took off 6 bases at V and 3 bases at J, with 5 bases between the two ends. The CDR3 runs to 12 residues. Germline V CDR1 and CDR2: ENHRY, SYGVKD. This chain's CDR3 is CAIRTDTGELFF. The DNA for the CDR3 is TGTGCCATCAGGACAGACACCGGGGAGCTGTTTTTT.

The V call is TRBV6-5, the J call TRBJ1-6, with 10 bases matching TRBD1. The junction had 7 bases not matched to a gene; V was cut back by 6 bases and J by 8 bases. The germline V gene encodes CDR1 MNHEY and CDR2 SVGAGI. The CDR3 has 15 residues. The CDR3 region has the DNA TGTGCCAGCAGCCAAATGGACAGGGGGTATTCACCCCTCCACTTT. Translating it yields CASSQMDRGYSPLHF.

This clone was seen a single time. The chain carries TRBV18 and TRBJ2-5; a weak D match, TRBD1 (5 bases). The length of the CDR3 is 15 residues. The germline V gene encodes CDR1 KGHSH and CDR2 LQKENI. V lost 6 bases and J lost 2, with 16 bases in between. Here the CDR3 reads CASSPGGRAQETQYF. The CDR3 DNA reads as TGTGCCAGCTCGCCTGGCGGCAGGGCTCAAGAGACCCAGTACTTC.

The chain employs TRBV2 and TRBJ1-2; D unclear. V was cut by 4 bases and J by 4 bases, with 13 bases left in between. Germline V gene lookup returns CDR1 SNHLY and CDR2 FYNNEI. The CDR3 is 14 amino acids. The CDR3 bases are TGTGCCAGCAGTGTTTCGGGTGTGTCCTATGGCTACACCTTC. Its translation is CASSVSGVSYGYTF.

This clone was picked up one time. The V gene is TRBV5-8, the J gene TRBJ1-6, with D unclear. The V and J ends lost 4 bases and 8 bases respectively, with 16 bases between them. There are 15 residues in the CDR3. Per germline, CDR1 SGHTS and CDR2 YDEGEE. This CDR3 reads CASSLSGSTYSPLHF. DNA of the CDR3: TGTGCCAGCAGCCTTTCGGGTTCCACTTATTCACCCCTCCACTTT. The whole variable domain, remainder taken from reference TRBV5-8 and TRBJ1-6, is EAGVTQSPTHLIKTRGQQATLRCSPISGHTSVYWYQQALGLGLQFLLWYDEGEERNRGNFPPRFSGRQFPNYSSELNVNALELEDSALYLCASSLSGSTYSPLHFGNGTRLTVT.

CDR3 protein: CSVVPRTEAFF. DNA for the CDR3: TGCAGCGTTGTACCGCGTACTGAAGCTTTCTTT. The chain links TRBV29-1 to TRBJ1-1, with D unresolved. The germline CDR1 and CDR2 sequences are SQVTM and ANQGSEA. The germline V and J ends were trimmed by 4 bases and 5 bases, with 8 bases remaining between them. CDR3 length: 11 amino acids.

V and J are TRBV6-1 and TRBJ2-7, with D maybe TRBD2 (5 bases). Per the germline V gene, CDR1 is MNHNS and CDR2 is SASEGT. Trimming left V 3 bases short and J 5 bases short, with 17 bases between. The CDR3 is 15 residues long. DNA for the CDR3: TGTGCCAGCAGTGAGCGGACTGCTATCTTGGACGAGCAGTACTTC. Protein product: CASSERTAILDEQYF.

The chain couples TRBV28 to TRBJ2-2; D unresolved. The CDR3 length is 14 residues. V was cut by 7 bases and J by 2 bases, with 11 bases left in between. Germline assignment: CDR1 MDHEN and CDR2 SYDVKM. CDR3 protein: CASIGTANTGELFF. The CDR3 region has the DNA TGTGCCAGCATCGGTACAGCCAACACCGGGGAGCTGTTTTTT.